A single sample is the source of the 19 T cell receptor beta chains below, sequenced in a study of blood T cell repertoires in COVID-19. Produced via immunoSEQ multiplex PCR; TCRdb's table is partial and in-frame only. The sample lists some 250,000 clones, approximately 83% occurring once. What was sequenced was PBMCs or T cells enriched from blood (not recorded which). These receptors all come from a woman aged 50 to 65 who had recovered from COVID-19.

This clone was counted once. The genes are TRBV4-1 and TRBJ1-1, with 9 bases that match TRBD1. The CDR3 runs to 13 residues. V lost 2 bases to trimming and J lost 9 bases; unmatched junction nucleotides: 4. The germline CDR1 and CDR2 sequences are MGHRA and YSYEKL. CDR3 DNA: TGCGCCAGCAGCCAACTAGGGACAGGGAAAGCTTTCTTT. Amino acids: CASSQLGTGKAFF.

V is TRBV19 and J is TRBJ1-2; 8 positions match TRBD1. Germline CDR1 is LNHDA and CDR2 is SQIVND (reference sequence). This CDR3 has 14 amino acids. The junction had 5 bases not matched to a gene; V was cut back by 4 bases and J by 4 bases. This chain's CDR3 is CASSTGGRSYGYTF. The CDR3 DNA reads as TGTGCCAGTAGTACAGGGGGCCGGAGCTATGGCTACACCTTC.

This chain connects TRBV4-1 to TRBJ1-4; the D is unclear. V was shortened by 4 bases and J by 4 bases, with 19 bases between the two germline ends. CDR1 is MGHRA and CDR2 is YSYEKL in the germline V gene. CDR3 length: 17 amino acids. CDR3: CASSLSGIPDRNEKLFF. The DNA of the CDR3 is TGCGCCAGCAGCCTTTCCGGGATCCCCGATCGTAATGAAAAACTGTTTTTT.

This chain joins TRBV28 and TRBJ1-5; 8 bases fit TRBD1. Trimming cost V 4 bases and J 6 bases; bases outside gene matches: 2. The CDR3 loop spans 13 amino acids. Germline assignment: CDR1 MDHEN and CDR2 SYDVKM. The CDR3 DNA sequence: TGTGCCAGCAGTTCAGGGGGCCGTCAGCCCCAGCATTTT. Protein sequence: CASSSGGRQPQHF.

The rearrangement joins TRBV7-2 to TRBJ2-2, with 8 bases aligning to TRBD2. Germline V lookup: CDR1 SGHTA, CDR2 FQGNSA. The CDR3 runs to 16 residues. V shed 0 bases, J shed 5 bases, and the junction held 5 bases outside the gene matches. CDR3 DNA: TGTGCCAGCAGCTTAGCCAGCGGGAGTATTACCGGGGAGCTGTTTTTT. Residues: CASSLASGSITGELFF.

This clone was seen once. This rearrangement joins TRBV10-3 to TRBJ1-1; perhaps TRBD1 as D (5 bases). V lost 4 bases to trimming and J lost 4 bases, with 22 bases between them. This CDR3 is 17 amino acids long. The germline CDR1 and CDR2 sequences are ENHRY and SYGVKD. The CDR3 DNA is TGTGCCATCAGTGTGGGGGGATTCACCCTCCCCATCACTGAAGCTTTCTTT. Translation gives CAISVGGFTLPITEAFF.

V and J are TRBV11-2 and TRBJ1-4, with TRBD1 matching over 10 bases. V was pared by 4 bases and J by 4 bases, with 3 bases of the junction left unmatched. Germline V lookup: CDR1 SGHAT, CDR2 FQNNGV. There are 15 residues in the CDR3. CDR3 region: CASSWTGGNNEKLFF. CDR3 DNA sequence: TGTGCCAGCAGCTGGACAGGGGGAAATAATGAAAAACTGTTTTTT.

The chain joins TRBV3-1 (or the pseudogene TRBV3-2) to TRBJ1-2; 7 bases agree with TRBD1. Germline trimming cut 0 bases from V and 5 bases from J; bases unmatched to any gene: 12. Germline CDR1 is LGHDT and CDR2 is YNNKEL (reference sequence). This CDR3 spans 17 amino acids. The DNA for the CDR3 is TGTGCCAGCAGCCAAGATTCCTCGACAGGGTTGCATTATGGCTACACCTTC. Translated: CASSQDSSTGLHYGYTF.

This chain joins TRBV9 and TRBJ1-1; D remains ambiguous. The ends were cut back, 3 bases at V and 4 bases at J, with 13 bases in the middle. Germline-derived CDR1 and CDR2 are SGDLS and YYNGEE. The CDR3 is made up of 14 amino acids. The DNA of the CDR3 is TGTGCCAGCAGCGGAGGAAAATTTCCCACTGAAGCTTTCTTT. Protein: CASSGGKFPTEAFF.

The chain uses TRBV11-2 and TRBJ2-2; 9 positions agree with TRBD1. There are 16 residues in the CDR3. The V gene's germline CDR1 is SGHAT and CDR2 FQNNGV. The V segment lost 4 bases and the J segment 4 bases; nucleotides outside the gene matches: 7. CDR3 nucleotide sequence: TGTGCCAGCAGCTCACAGGGGGCGCCGGGCACCGGGGAGCTGTTTTTT. The encoded protein is CASSSQGAPGTGELFF.

The V and J genes are TRBV25-1 and TRBJ2-1; 10 bases agree with TRBD2. Germline lookup yields CDR1 MGHDK and CDR2 SYGVNS. There are 15 residues in the CDR3. Losses at the gene ends were 3 bases for V and 8 bases for J; bases not matched to a gene: 7. In DNA form, the CDR3 reads TGTGCCAGCAGTGAGGCTAGCGGGAGTTTTTATGAGCAGTTCTTC. Translation: CASSEASGSFYEQFF.

The chain combines TRBV7-9 with TRBJ2-7; 12 nucleotides align to TRBD2. From germline, CDR1 is SEHNR and CDR2 FQNEAQ (reference sequence). This CDR3 comprises 15 residues. With V trimmed by 5 bases and J by 1 base, 3 bases remained unmatched. The CDR3 DNA follows: TGTGCCAGCAGCCCTACTAGCGGGAGGTCCTACGAGCAGTACTTC. It yields the protein CASSPTSGRSYEQYF.

CDR3 sequence (DNA): TGTGCCAGCAGCTTAGGCCCGGGGGGACGGGGCTCCTACAATGAGCAGTTCTTC. It codes for CASSLGPGGRGSYNEQFF. The V gene is TRBV7-2, the J gene TRBJ2-1; 7 bases match TRBD2. Germline CDR1 reads SGHTA; CDR2 reads FQGNSA. J lost 0 bases, V lost 1 base, and 9 bases had no gene match. The CDR3 runs 18 residues.

This clone has just one count. The V call is TRBV24-1, the J call TRBJ1-3; TRBD1 might be the D (5 bases). The CDR3 spans 13 residues. V was shortened by 7 bases and J by 0 bases, with 6 bases between the two germline ends. Germline V lookup: CDR1 KGHDR, CDR2 SFDVKD. CDR3 nucleotides: TGTGCCACCAGGGGGCACTCTGGAAACACCATATATTTT. Translated, it gives CATRGHSGNTIYF.

The rearrangement uses TRBV28 and TRBJ1-2; D not resolved. Germline V gene lookup returns CDR1 MDHEN and CDR2 SYDVKM. CDR3 length equals 14 residues. Deletions cut 2 bases from V and 6 bases from J, with 13 bases between. CDR3 loop: CASSLAYPLHGYTF. The DNA for the CDR3 is TGTGCCAGCAGTTTAGCCTATCCACTCCATGGCTACACCTTC.

The table lists this clone with a count of one. V is TRBV2 and J is TRBJ2-3; 9 bases agree with TRBD1. The CDR3 covers 14 residues. Germline V gives CDR1 SNHLY, CDR2 FYNNEI. V lost 6 bases, J lost 5 bases, and 6 bases stayed unmatched. The CDR3 spells CASRQDRGGDTQYF. DNA of the CDR3: TGTGCCAGCAGACAGGACAGGGGAGGAGATACGCAGTATTTT.

This chain joins TRBV28 and TRBJ2-1; the D gene is possibly TRBD1 (6 bases). The CDR3 has 15 amino acids. The germline V gene encodes CDR1 MDHEN and CDR2 SYDVKM. Trimming removed 2 bases from V and 7 bases from J, with 15 bases in between. CDR3 region: CASSLPNQGLNEQFF. The CDR3 DNA sequence: TGTGCCAGCAGTTTACCGAACCAGGGGTTGAATGAGCAGTTCTTC.

This clone has just a few counts. CDR3 region: CASSPTGQGLNYGYTF. In DNA, the CDR3 is TGTGCCAGCTCCCCCACTGGACAGGGGCTTAACTATGGCTACACCTTC. The V gene is TRBV18, the J gene TRBJ1-2, with 9 bases identical to TRBD1. The germline CDR1 and CDR2 sequences are KGHSH and LQKENI. Losses at the gene ends were 6 bases for V and 1 base for J; bases not matched to a gene: 9. This CDR3 comprises 16 residues. Full variable domain (missing parts from reference TRBV18 and TRBJ1-2): NAGVMQNPRHLVRRRGQEARLRCSPMKGHSHVYWYRQLPEEGLKFMVYLQKENIIDESGMPKERFSAEFPKEGPSILRIQQVVRGDSAAYFCASSPTGQGLNYGYTFGSGTRLTVV.

The chain links TRBV19 to TRBJ1-1; 9 bases fit TRBD1. V was pared by 1 base and J by 4 bases, with 4 bases of the junction left unmatched. CDR1 LNHDA and CDR2 SQIVND come from the germline V gene (reference sequence). The CDR3 sequence is 15 residues long. The CDR3 region has the DNA TGTGCCAGTAGTATAGTCCCGACAGGGGGCACTGAAGCTTTCTTT. Translation: CASSIVPTGGTEAFF.